This entry lists 18 T cell receptor beta chains sequenced from one sample in a study of shared clonotypes between healthy human individuals. Libraries were prepared by immunoSEQ multiplex PCR; TCRdb keeps only in-frame clonotypes and omits some of them. This table has nearly 2 million clones, approximately 94% appearing once. CD45RO-negative CD8 cells positively selected for CCR7 made up the naive population, which excluded terminally differentiated effector memory CD45RA+ cells. The sample consisted of naive CD8+ T cells sorted from blood. Every receptor here comes from a man between 18 and 35 years old in good health.

CDR3 DNA sequence: TGTGCCAGCAGTCCGGGGTCCCCGGGGCGCGAGCAGTACTTC. The encoded protein is CASSPGSPGREQYF. The V call is TRBV27, the J call TRBJ2-7; TRBD1 or TRBD2 may be the D gene (5 bases each). Germline lookup yields CDR1 MNHEY and CDR2 SMNVEV (reference sequence). This CDR3 comprises 14 residues. The V end lost 5 bases, the J end lost 6 bases, and 17 bases lay between the germline ends.

V usage is TRBV27 and J usage is TRBJ2-7, with D possibly matching TRBD2 (5 bases). Germline V gene sequence: CDR1 MNHEY, CDR2 SMNVEV (reference sequence). V was shortened by 6 bases and J by 0 bases, with 12 bases between the two germline ends. The length of the CDR3 is 14 residues. The CDR3 DNA follows: TGTGCCAGCAGACCCGGGGTGGACTCCTACGAGCAGTACTTC. Protein product: CASRPGVDSYEQYF.

The chain carries TRBV29-1 and TRBJ2-7; 9 nucleotides line up with TRBD2. J lost 2 bases, V lost 5 bases, and 4 bases had no gene match. Germline assignment: CDR1 SQVTM and CDR2 ANQGSEA. This CDR3 comprises 13 residues. This chain's CDR3 is CSVLAGGPYEQYF. CDR3 DNA sequence: TGCAGCGTTCTGGCGGGAGGGCCCTACGAGCAGTACTTC.

This CDR3 is CASSALAGVETQYF. The CDR3, as DNA: TGCGCCAGCAGTGCCCTAGCGGGAGTGGAGACCCAGTACTTC. The V call is TRBV10-2, the J call TRBJ2-5; TRBD2 agrees at 10 bases. This CDR3 is 14 amino acids long. The junction had 4 bases not matched to a gene; V was cut back by 4 bases and J by 5 bases. Germline CDR1 WSHSY, CDR2 SAAADI.

V gene TRBV11-1 combines with J gene TRBJ2-7; D remains unclear. V lost 4 bases to trimming and J lost 6 bases, with 10 bases between them. The CDR3 covers 12 residues. CDR1 and CDR2 from the germline V gene are SGHAT and FQDESV (reference sequence). The CDR3 DNA sequence: TGTGCCAGCAGCTCGTCATATAGCGAGCAGTACTTC. Translated, it gives CASSSSYSEQYF. The full variable domain, rest sourced from reference TRBV11-1 and TRBJ2-7, is EAEVAQSPRYKITEKSQAVAFWCDPISGHATLYWYRQILGQGPELLVQFQDESVVDDSQLPKDRFSAERLKGVDSTLKIQPAELGDSAMYLCASSSSYSEQYFGPGTRLTVT.

The rearrangement joins TRBV4-3 to TRBJ2-5, with a possible D match to TRBD1 (5 bases). The CDR3 sequence is 13 residues long. Trimming pared 3 bases from V and 2 bases from J, leaving 7 bases between. The V gene's germline CDR1 is LGHNA and CDR2 YSLEER. CDR3 in DNA: TGCGCCAGCAGCCACCACAGGCAAGAGACCCAGTACTTC. Translating gives CASSHHRQETQYF.

This clone was seen only a few times. The sample holds other DNA sequences that translate to the same CDR3. The chain joins TRBV4-1 to TRBJ2-1; no firm D call. The CDR3 runs to 12 residues. Germline loops: CDR1 MGHRA, CDR2 YSYEKL. Trimming stripped 0 bases from V and 7 bases from J, with 4 bases between. The CDR3 DNA reads as TGCGCCAGCAGCCAAGATGGGAATGAGCAGTTCTTC. The encoded protein is CASSQDGNEQFF.

The chain is built from TRBV7-9 and TRBJ2-3; no reliable D call. CDR3 length equals 12 residues. Looked up from germline, CDR1 is SEHNR and CDR2 is FQNEAQ (reference sequence). V lost 2 bases and J 4 bases, leaving 4 bases between the germline ends. CDR3 sequence (DNA): TGTGCCAGCAGCTTACAAGCAGATACGCAGTATTTT. This translates into CASSLQADTQYF.

This clone was recorded once. The chain has TRBV9 and TRBJ1-4; D uncertain. CDR3 length: 15 amino acids. Germline CDR1 and CDR2: SGDLS and YYNGEE. The germline V and J ends were trimmed by 3 bases and 0 bases, with 9 bases remaining between them. In DNA, the CDR3 is TGTGCCAGCAGCGGCGGCGGAACAACTAATGAAAAACTGTTTTTT. Residues: CASSGGGTTNEKLFF.

The chain combines TRBV19 with TRBJ1-1, with D hard to call. CDR3 length: 13 amino acids. The germline V gene has CDR1 LNHDA and CDR2 SQIVND (reference sequence). V was clipped by 7 bases and J by 5 bases, with 14 bases between them. In DNA, the CDR3 is TGTGCCAGTAAACGGGAGTCCAAAACTGAAGCTTTCTTT. It encodes CASKRESKTEAFF.

The chain joins TRBV19 to TRBJ1-1; 9 nucleotides match TRBD1. The germline V gene has CDR1 LNHDA and CDR2 SQIVND (reference sequence). V was clipped by 5 bases and J by 3 bases; unmatched bases: 7. This CDR3 is built from 15 residues. The CDR3 is CASSLGQGSHTEAFF. In DNA, the CDR3 is TGTGCCAGTAGTTTGGGACAGGGCTCACACACTGAAGCTTTCTTT.

V and J are TRBV29-1 and TRBJ2-2, with D unresolved. Germline CDR1 SQVTM, CDR2 ANQGSEA. The V gene lost 1 base and the J gene lost 7 bases, with 4 bases spanning the gap. The CDR3 has 11 residues. CDR3 in DNA: TGCAGCGTTGAAGGGGACGGGGAGCTGTTTTTT. This gives the protein CSVEGDGELFF.

The chain uses TRBV7-3 and TRBJ2-2; D unclear. Germline V gene data show CDR1 as SGHTA and CDR2 as FQGTGA. V lost 4 bases, J lost 5 bases, and 11 bases lay in between. The CDR3 contains 14 residues. The CDR3 DNA sequence: TGTGCCAGCAGCTCAATGTTAGGGACCGGGGAGCTGTTTTTT. It yields the protein CASSSMLGTGELFF.

The chain links TRBV5-4 to TRBJ2-3; D is ambiguous. Trimming stripped 4 bases from V and 0 bases from J, with 6 bases between. The germline V gene has CDR1 SGHNT and CDR2 YYREEE (reference sequence). This CDR3 comprises 13 residues. CDR3 in amino acids: CASSPQSTDTQYF. For the CDR3, the DNA is TGTGCCAGCAGCCCGCAAAGCACAGATACGCAGTATTTT.

The chain combines TRBV9 with TRBJ2-2; D unclear. The V end was cut by 4 bases, the J end by 6 bases, with 7 bases between. CDR3 length: 12 residues. Germline values: CDR1 SGDLS, CDR2 YYNGEE. CDR3 loop: CASSSASGELFF. CDR3 in DNA: TGTGCCAGCAGCTCAGCATCCGGGGAGCTGTTTTTT.

This clone was seen only once. The genes are TRBV6-5 and TRBJ2-1; 8 bases align to TRBD2. J lost 4 bases, V lost 7 bases, and 9 bases had no gene match. This CDR3 contains 15 residues. Germline values: CDR1 MNHEY, CDR2 SVGAGI. CDR3: CASNPAGEIYNEQFF. The CDR3 DNA reads TGTGCCAGCAATCCAGCGGGAGAGATTTACAATGAGCAGTTCTTC.

The V gene is TRBV6-1, the J gene TRBJ2-7; no clear D gene. Germline CDR1 MNHNS, CDR2 SASEGT. The CDR3 is 14 amino acids. Trimming shortened V by 0 bases and J by 2 bases, and 8 bases separated the two germline ends. CDR3 protein: CASSEAAYTYEQYF. The CDR3 bases are TGTGCCAGCAGTGAAGCAGCCTATACCTACGAGCAGTACTTC.

The J gene is TRBJ1-4, the V gene TRBV2; 7 bases are a match to TRBD1. This CDR3 has 18 amino acids. The ends lost 6 bases at V and 6 bases at J; junction bases unmatched: 19. Germline CDR1 reads SNHLY; CDR2 reads FYNNEI. Here the CDR3 DNA reads TGTGCCAGCAGGAGTCAGACAGGGATTGGGAGTGAGGATGAAAAACTGTTTTTT. Residues: CASRSQTGIGSEDEKLFF.